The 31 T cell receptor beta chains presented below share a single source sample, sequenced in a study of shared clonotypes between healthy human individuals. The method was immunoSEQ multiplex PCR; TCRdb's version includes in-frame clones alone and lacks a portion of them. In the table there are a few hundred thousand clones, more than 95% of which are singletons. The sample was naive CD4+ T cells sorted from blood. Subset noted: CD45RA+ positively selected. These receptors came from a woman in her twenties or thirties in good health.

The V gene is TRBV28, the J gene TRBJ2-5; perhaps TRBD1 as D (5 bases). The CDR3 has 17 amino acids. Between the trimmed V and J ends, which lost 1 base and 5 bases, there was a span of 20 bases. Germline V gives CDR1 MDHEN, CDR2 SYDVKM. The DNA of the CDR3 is TGTGCCAGCAGTTTATTCCCTGGGGCTCTCACCGGGGAGACCCAGTACTTC. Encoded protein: CASSLFPGALTGETQYF.

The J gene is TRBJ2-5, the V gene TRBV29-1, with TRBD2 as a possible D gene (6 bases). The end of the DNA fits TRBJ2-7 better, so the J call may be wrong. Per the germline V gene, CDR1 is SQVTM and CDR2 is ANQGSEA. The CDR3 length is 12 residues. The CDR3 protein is CSVGSGPYEQYF. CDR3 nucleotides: TGCAGCGTTGGTAGCGGCCCATACGAGCAGTACTTC.

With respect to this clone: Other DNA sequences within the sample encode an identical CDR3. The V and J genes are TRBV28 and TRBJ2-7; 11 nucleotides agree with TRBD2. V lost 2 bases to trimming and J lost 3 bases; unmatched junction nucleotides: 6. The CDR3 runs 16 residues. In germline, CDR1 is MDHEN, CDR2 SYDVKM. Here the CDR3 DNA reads TGTGCCAGCAGTTTAGGGGGGACTAGCGGAGACTACGAGCAGTACTTC. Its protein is CASSLGGTSGDYEQYF.

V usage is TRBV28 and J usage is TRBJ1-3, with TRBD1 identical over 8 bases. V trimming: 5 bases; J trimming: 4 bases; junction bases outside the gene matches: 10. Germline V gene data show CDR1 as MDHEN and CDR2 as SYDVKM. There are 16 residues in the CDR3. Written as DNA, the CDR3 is TGTGCCAGCAGTCCGGCGGACAGGGCTCTCGGAAACACCATATATTTT. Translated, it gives CASSPADRALGNTIYF.

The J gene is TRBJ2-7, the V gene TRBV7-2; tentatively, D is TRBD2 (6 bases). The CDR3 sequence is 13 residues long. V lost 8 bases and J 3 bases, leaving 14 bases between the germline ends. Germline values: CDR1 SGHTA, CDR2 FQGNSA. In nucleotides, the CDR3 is TGTGCCAGCCGCCTCCCGGGGGTCTACGAGCAGTACTTC. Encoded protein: CASRLPGVYEQYF.

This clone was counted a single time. The CDR3 nucleotides are TGTGCCAGCAGCCCCGATCGGGACAATGAGCAGTTCTTC. Translated, it gives CASSPDRDNEQFF. This rearrangement joins TRBV7-3 to TRBJ2-1; unclear D gene. V dropped 5 bases and J dropped 5 bases, with 10 bases sitting between them. Germline CDR1 reads SGHTA; CDR2 reads FQGTGA. This CDR3 region has 13 residues. The whole variable domain, filled in from reference TRBV7-3 and TRBJ2-1, reads GAGVSQTPSNKVTEKGKYVELRCDPISGHTALYWYRQSLGQGPEFLIYFQGTGAADDSGLPNDRFFAVRPEGSVSTLKIQRTERGDSAVYLCASSPDRDNEQFFGPGTRLTVL.

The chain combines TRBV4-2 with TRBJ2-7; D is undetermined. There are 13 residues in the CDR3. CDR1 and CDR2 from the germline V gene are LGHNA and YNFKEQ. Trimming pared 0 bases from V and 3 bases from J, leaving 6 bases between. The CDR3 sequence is CASSQDWLYEQYF. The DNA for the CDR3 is TGTGCCAGCAGCCAAGACTGGCTCTACGAGCAGTACTTC.

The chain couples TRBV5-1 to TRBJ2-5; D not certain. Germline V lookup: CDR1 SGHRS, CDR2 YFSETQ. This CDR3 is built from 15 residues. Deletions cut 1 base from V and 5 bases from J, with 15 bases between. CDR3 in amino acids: CASSLRSAWAETQYF. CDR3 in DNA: TGCGCCAGCAGCTTGAGGTCAGCCTGGGCGGAGACCCAGTACTTC.

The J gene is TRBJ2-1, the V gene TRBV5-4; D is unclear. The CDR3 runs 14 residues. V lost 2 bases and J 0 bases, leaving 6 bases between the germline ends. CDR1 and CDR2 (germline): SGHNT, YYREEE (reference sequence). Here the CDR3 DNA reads TGTGCCAGCAGCTTTCTGGGCTCCTACAATGAGCAGTTCTTC. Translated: CASSFLGSYNEQFF.

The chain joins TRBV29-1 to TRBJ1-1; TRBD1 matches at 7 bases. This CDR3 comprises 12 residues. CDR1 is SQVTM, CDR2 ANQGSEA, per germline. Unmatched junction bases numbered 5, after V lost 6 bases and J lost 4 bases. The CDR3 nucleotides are TGCAGCGTCCTCAGGGGGGGCACTGAAGCTTTCTTT. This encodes CSVLRGGTEAFF.

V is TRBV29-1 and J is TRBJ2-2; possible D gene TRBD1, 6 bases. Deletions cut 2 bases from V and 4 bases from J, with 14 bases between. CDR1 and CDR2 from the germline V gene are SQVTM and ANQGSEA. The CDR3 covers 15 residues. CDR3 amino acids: CSVETRGSFTGELFF. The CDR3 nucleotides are TGCAGCGTTGAAACCAGGGGCTCGTTCACCGGGGAGCTGTTTTTT.

The CDR3 region has the DNA TGTGCCAGCAGTAATACCGGGACAGGTTACAATGAGCAGTTCTTC. Its protein product is CASSNTGTGYNEQFF. The genes are TRBV28 and TRBJ2-1; TRBD1 aligns across 8 bases. The CDR3 loop spans 15 amino acids. V gave up 5 bases and J gave up 4 bases; unmatched junction bases: 7. Germline CDR1 reads MDHEN; CDR2 reads SYDVKM.

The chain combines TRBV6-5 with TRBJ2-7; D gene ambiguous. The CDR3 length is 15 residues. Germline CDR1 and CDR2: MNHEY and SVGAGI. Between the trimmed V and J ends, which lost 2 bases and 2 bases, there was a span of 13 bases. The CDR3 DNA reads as TGTGCCAGCAGTTACAAGGCAGGAGAAACCTACGAGCAGTACTTC. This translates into CASSYKAGETYEQYF.

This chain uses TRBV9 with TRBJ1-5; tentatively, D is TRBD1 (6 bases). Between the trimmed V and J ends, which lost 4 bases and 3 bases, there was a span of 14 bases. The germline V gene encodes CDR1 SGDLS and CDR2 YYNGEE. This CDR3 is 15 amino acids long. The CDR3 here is CASSPGTPFNQPQHF. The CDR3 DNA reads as TGTGCCAGCAGCCCGGGGACACCCTTCAATCAGCCCCAGCATTTT.

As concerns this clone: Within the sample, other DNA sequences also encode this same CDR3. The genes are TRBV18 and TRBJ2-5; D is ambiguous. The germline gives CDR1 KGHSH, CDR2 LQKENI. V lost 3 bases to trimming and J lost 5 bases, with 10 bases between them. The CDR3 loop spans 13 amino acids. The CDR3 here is CASSPRLGETQYF. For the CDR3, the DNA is TGTGCCAGCTCACCTCGCCTTGGGGAGACCCAGTACTTC.

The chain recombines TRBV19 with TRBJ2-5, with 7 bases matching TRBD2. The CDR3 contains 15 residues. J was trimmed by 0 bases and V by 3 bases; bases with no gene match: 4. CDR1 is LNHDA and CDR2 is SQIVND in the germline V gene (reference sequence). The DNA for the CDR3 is TGTGCCAGTAGTATCTTAGCGGGCGACCAAGAGACCCAGTACTTC. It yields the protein CASSILAGDQETQYF.

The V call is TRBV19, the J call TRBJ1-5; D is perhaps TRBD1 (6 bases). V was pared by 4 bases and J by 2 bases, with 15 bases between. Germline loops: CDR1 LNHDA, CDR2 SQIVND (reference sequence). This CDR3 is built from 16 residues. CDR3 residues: CASSNQGQLGNQPQHF. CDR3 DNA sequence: TGTGCCAGTAGTAACCAGGGGCAGTTGGGCAATCAGCCCCAGCATTTT.

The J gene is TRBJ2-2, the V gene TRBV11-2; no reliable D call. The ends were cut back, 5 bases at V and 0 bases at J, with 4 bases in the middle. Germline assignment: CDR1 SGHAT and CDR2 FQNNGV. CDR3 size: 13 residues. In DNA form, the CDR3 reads TGTGCCAGCAGCCCAACGAACACCGGGGAGCTGTTTTTT. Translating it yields CASSPTNTGELFF.

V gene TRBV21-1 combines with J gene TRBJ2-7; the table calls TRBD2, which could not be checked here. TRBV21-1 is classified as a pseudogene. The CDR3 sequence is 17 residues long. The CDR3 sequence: CASSKVGLAVNSYEQYF. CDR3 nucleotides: TGTGCCAGCAGCAAAGTCGGGCTAGCGGTAAACTCCTACGAGCAGTACTTC.

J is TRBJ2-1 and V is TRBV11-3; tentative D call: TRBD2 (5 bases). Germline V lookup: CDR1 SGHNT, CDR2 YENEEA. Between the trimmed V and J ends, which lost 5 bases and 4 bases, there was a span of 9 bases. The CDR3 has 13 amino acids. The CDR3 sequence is CASSGAEYNEQFF. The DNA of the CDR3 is TGTGCCAGCAGCGGAGCGGAATACAATGAGCAGTTCTTC.

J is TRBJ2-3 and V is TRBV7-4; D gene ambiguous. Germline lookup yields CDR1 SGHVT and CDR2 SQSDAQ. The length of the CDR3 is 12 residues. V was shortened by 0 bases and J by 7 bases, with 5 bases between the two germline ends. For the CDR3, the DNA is TGTGCCAGCAGCTTAGCGGGGAATACGCAGTATTTT. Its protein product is CASSLAGNTQYF.

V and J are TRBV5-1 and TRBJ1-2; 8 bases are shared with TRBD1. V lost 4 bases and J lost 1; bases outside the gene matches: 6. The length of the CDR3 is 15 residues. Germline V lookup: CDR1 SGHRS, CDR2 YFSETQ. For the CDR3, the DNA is TGCGCCAGCAGCACGACAGGGGAAAGTAACTATGGCTACACCTTC. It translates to CASSTTGESNYGYTF.

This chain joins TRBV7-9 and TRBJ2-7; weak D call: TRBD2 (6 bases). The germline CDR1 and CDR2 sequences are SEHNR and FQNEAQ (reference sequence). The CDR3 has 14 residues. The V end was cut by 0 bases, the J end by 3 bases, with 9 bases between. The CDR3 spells CASSLAEGSYEQYF. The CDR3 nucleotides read TGTGCCAGCAGCTTAGCGGAGGGTAGCTACGAGCAGTACTTC.

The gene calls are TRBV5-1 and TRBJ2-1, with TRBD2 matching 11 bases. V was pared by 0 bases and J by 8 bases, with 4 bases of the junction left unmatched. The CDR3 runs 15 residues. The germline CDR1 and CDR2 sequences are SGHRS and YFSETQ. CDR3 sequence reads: CASSLVAGGLDEQFF. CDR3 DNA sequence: TGCGCCAGCAGCTTGGTAGCGGGAGGGCTGGATGAGCAGTTCTTC. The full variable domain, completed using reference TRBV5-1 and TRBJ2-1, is KAGVTQTPRYLIKTRGQQVTLSCSPISGHRSVSWYQQTPGQGLQFLFEYFSETQRNKGNFPGRFSGRQFSNSRSEMNVSTLELGDSALYLCASSLVAGGLDEQFFGPGTRLTVL.

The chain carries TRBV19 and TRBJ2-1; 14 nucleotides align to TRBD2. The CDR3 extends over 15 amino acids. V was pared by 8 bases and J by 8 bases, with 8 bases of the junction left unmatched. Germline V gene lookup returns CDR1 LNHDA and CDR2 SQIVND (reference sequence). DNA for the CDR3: TGTGCCAGTGGGGGACTAGCGGGAGCGAGCCATGAGCAGTTCTTC. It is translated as CASGGLAGASHEQFF.

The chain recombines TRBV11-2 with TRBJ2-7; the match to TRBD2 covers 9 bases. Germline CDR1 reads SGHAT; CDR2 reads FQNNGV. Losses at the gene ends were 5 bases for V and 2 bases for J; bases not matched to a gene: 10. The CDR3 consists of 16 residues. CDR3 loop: CASSLIWLAGPYEQYF. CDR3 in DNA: TGTGCCAGCAGCCTAATATGGCTAGCGGGACCCTACGAGCAGTACTTC.

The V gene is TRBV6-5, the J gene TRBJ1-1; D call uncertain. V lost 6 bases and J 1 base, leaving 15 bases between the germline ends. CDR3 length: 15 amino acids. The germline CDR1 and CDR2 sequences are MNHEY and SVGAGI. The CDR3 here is CASSLSGPGNTEAFF. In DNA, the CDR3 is TGTGCCAGCAGCCTATCGGGTCCAGGGAACACTGAAGCTTTCTTT.

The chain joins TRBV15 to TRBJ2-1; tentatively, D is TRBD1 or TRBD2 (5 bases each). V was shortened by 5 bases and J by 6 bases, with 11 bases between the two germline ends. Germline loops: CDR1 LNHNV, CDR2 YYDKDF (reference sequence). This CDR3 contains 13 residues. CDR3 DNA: TGTGCCACCAGCGTTAGGGACGGCAATGAGCAGTTCTTC. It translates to CATSVRDGNEQFF.

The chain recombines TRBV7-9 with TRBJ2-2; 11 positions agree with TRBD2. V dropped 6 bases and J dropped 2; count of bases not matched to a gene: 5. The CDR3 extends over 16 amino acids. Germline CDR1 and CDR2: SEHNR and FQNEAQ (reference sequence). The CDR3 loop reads CASRRTSGSNTGELFF. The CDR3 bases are TGTGCCAGCAGACGGACTAGCGGGTCCAACACCGGGGAGCTGTTTTTT.

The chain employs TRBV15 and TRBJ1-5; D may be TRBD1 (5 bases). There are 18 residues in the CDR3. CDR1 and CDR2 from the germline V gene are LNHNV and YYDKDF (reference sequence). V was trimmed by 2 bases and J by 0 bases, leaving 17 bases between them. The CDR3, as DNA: TGTGCCACCAGCAGACAGGGAACCAGCCTTTATAGCAATCAGCCCCAGCATTTT. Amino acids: CATSRQGTSLYSNQPQHF.

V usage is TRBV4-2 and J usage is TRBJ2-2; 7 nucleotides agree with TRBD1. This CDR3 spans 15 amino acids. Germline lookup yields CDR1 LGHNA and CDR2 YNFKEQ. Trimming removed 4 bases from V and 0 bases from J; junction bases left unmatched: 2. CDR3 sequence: CASSRGTANTGELFF. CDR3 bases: TGTGCCAGCAGCCGTGGGACAGCGAACACCGGGGAGCTGTTTTTT.